The clone carrying this T cell receptor beta chain was found a few times. Its antigen is still unknown. This sample is drawn from a study of vaccination and CD4 T cells after COVID-19. Study-level information: Median time from second vaccine dose to sampling was 72 days (14 to 241).

This CDR3 region has 11 residues. CDR1 is MNHNS, CDR2 SASEGT, per germline. V was shortened by 5 bases and J by 10 bases, with 11 bases between the two germline ends. Treatment defined: approximately 10-day PBMC culture with coronavirus spike peptide pools or control peptides (ViraFEST assay). An Oncomine TCR Beta short-read assay was used to sequence the DNA from cultured CD4+ T cells. CD4+ T cells were cultured, and genomic DNA was extracted from them. TCRdb used MiXCR to reprocess the PCR reads, holding one entry per CDR3 protein. The table has about 14,000 distinct CDR3 sequences, 25% to 35% seen once. Notes on the study in general: The great majority, 304 of 307 vaccine-specific clones, proved spike mono-reactive in convalescent patients. A median roughly 87% of convalescent patients' SARS-CoV-2-reactive clones emerged only after vaccination.

The gene calls are TRBV6-1 and TRBJ1-2; TRBD1 is a possible D gene (6 bases). This specimen was CD4+ T cells from blood, cultured in vitro, taken before SARS-CoV-2 vaccination. The receptor's source is a human donor who received a COVID-19 vaccine. For the CDR3, the DNA is TGTGCCAGCAGTACCAGGGGCGCCTACACCTTC. The encoded protein is CASSTRGAYTF.